The entry below gives a single TCR beta chain sequence along with its context. A multiplex PCR was run with 60 Vbeta primers and 13 Jbeta primers. Original analysis: A follow-up analysis tallied around 76 million unique TCR beta chains, 9 million to 11 million shared. Profiled with immunoSEQ multiplex PCR; TCRdb holds only in-frame clones, not every one. V, J and clone size are those of that table, while D and trimming were read from the DNA. In the table there are about 190,000 clones, roughly four fifths of which are singletons. The data are from a study of cytomegalovirus exposure and HLA in healthy donors. The CDR3 has 17 residues. Germline lookup yields CDR1 SGHTA and CDR2 FQGTGA. The J segment lost 3 bases and the V segment lost 2 bases, leaving 12 bases of the junction unmatched.

The chain carries TRBV7-3 and TRBJ2-7, with TRBD2 matching 8 bases. Material: PBMCs. This clonotype was sampled from a man aged 18 to 35 in good health and CMV-seronegative. The DNA of the CDR3 is TGTGCCAGCAGCTTAGCCCCTAACCGGCGGGGGGTCTACGAGCAGTACTTC. Protein product: CASSLAPNRRGVYEQYF.